This T cell receptor (beta chain) was identified in a study of T cell responses to AZD1222 COVID-19 vaccine. Study observations and caveats: Spike was spanned by vaccine-associated CD4 TCRs, with dominance at 160-218 and 743-854. The donors showed a predominance of white British ancestry and of females, with possible underestimation of clonal diversity.

A remark on this clone: The antigen is unknown.

The CDR3 has 14 amino acids. Trimming removed 0 bases from V and 6 bases from J, with 9 bases in between. The germline V gene has CDR1 SGHTA and CDR2 FQGNSA. The method was immunoSEQ multiplex PCR; TCRdb's version includes in-frame clones alone and lacks a portion of them. The repertoire holds roughly 200,000 clones, with roughly 91% as singletons. The sequence came from an adult in good health. The specimen comprised peripheral blood, sampled on day 0 of MenACWY control vaccination. The chain is built from TRBV7-2 and TRBJ2-1; tentative D call: TRBD2 (5 bases). The CDR3 loop reads CASSLARERNEQFF. The CDR3 coding sequence is TGTGCCAGCAGCTTAGCAAGGGAGCGCAATGAGCAGTTCTTC.